This TCR beta chain was observed in a study of cytomegalovirus exposure and HLA in healthy donors. Regarding this clone: Its antigen remains unknown.

The germline V gene encodes CDR1 LGHNA and CDR2 YSLEER. V trimming: 1 base; J trimming: 5 bases; junction bases outside the gene matches: 4. The CDR3 covers 15 residues. Everyone who donated was a healthy bone marrow donor. Study outcomes and limitations: Rarity held for most TCR sequences, but there were some public TCRs that occurred in many donors. Presence/absence comparisons presumed near-even sequencing depth among donors.

Primers included in the PCR were 60 Vbeta and 13 Jbeta primers. The repertoire was sequenced with immunoSEQ multiplex PCR; TCRdb's copy has only in-frame clones and lacks some. The sample has around 74,000 clones, 79% seen once. The TCR was taken from a man aged 25 to 40 in good health and CMV-seronegative. Sequences were obtained from PBMCs. The chain employs TRBV4-3 and TRBJ2-3; 9 bases are a match to TRBD1. This CDR3 is CASSQARDRVDTQYF. In nucleotides, the CDR3 is TGCGCCAGCAGCCAAGCCCGGGACAGGGTAGATACGCAGTATTTT.